A selection of T cell receptor beta chains follows, all from one sample in a study of T cell repertoires in cytomegalovirus infection. TCRdb used MiXCR to reprocess the reads, holding one entry per CDR3 protein. The sample lists hundreds of thousands of distinct CDR3 sequences, 24% seen once, with around 8% in the top ten. Sequencing was carried out using CD8+ T cells from PBMCs. These receptors all come from a human donor in good health (CMV status not recorded). Some clones in this sample may be carry-over from other donors' samples. Each CDR3 is given with its conserved first and last residue. The order of the fields is CDR3 DNA, CDR3 protein, D gene, clone size, V gene, J gene. The D gene is left open where the match is weak. The size entry is marked missing in some rows and otherwise reads once, few, many or a size class.

DNA: TGTGCCAGCAGCCAACGGACGGCGAACACTGAAGCTTTCTTT; CDR3: CASSQRTANTEAFF; D: NA; size: NA; V: TRBV28; J: TRBJ1-1
DNA: TGCAGCGTTGAACGGGCGGGGGGATTCAATGAGCAGTTCTTC; CDR3: CSVERAGGFNEQFF; D: TRBD2; size: NA; V: TRBV29-1; J: TRBJ2-1
DNA: TGTGCCAGCACACGGACAGGGTATACCGCGGAGACCCAGTACTTC; CDR3: CASTRTGYTAETQYF; D: TRBD1; size: NA; V: TRBV27; J: TRBJ2-5
DNA: TGTGCCAGCAGTTTATGGGGGCGAGGTGGCTACACCTTC; CDR3: CASSLWGRGGYTF; D: NA; size: NA; V: TRBV28; J: TRBJ1-2
DNA: TGCGCCAGCAGCTCCTCAATCTCCTACGAGCAGTACTTC; CDR3: CASSSSISYEQYF; D: NA; size: few; V: TRBV5-1; J: TRBJ2-7
DNA: TGTGCCAGCAGCTTGGGACAGGGGGCTTATACTGAAGCTTTCTTT; CDR3: CASSLGQGAYTEAFF; D: TRBD1; size: NA; V: TRBV5-4; J: TRBJ1-1
DNA: TGTGCCAGCAGCTTAATTGGGGATAGCAATCAGCCCCAGCATTTT; CDR3: CASSLIGDSNQPQHF; D: NA; size: many; V: TRBV7-9; J: TRBJ1-5
DNA: TGCGCCAGCAGCCAGCCCGGGACGGACTATGGCTACACCTTC; CDR3: CASSQPGTDYGYTF; D: NA; size: NA; V: TRBV4-1; J: TRBJ1-2
DNA: TGTGCCAGCAGCTTTACAGGGGTGGATCAGCCCCAGCATTTT; CDR3: CASSFTGVDQPQHF; D: TRBD1; size: many; V: TRBV7-2; J: TRBJ1-5
DNA: TGTGCCAGCAGCTTATCCACGGCGTTAGTCTACGAGCAGTACTTC; CDR3: CASSLSTALVYEQYF; D: NA; size: many; V: TRBV7-8; J: TRBJ2-7
DNA: TGCAGCGTTGAAGGACAGGGGTATGACTATGGCTACACCTTC; CDR3: CSVEGQGYDYGYTF; D: TRBD1; size: NA; V: TRBV29-1; J: TRBJ1-2
DNA: TGCGCCAGCAGCTTCCGGGACAGGGACTACACTGGGGCCAACGTCCTGACTTTC; CDR3: CASSFRDRDYTGANVLTF; D: TRBD1; size: NA; V: TRBV5-1; J: TRBJ2-6